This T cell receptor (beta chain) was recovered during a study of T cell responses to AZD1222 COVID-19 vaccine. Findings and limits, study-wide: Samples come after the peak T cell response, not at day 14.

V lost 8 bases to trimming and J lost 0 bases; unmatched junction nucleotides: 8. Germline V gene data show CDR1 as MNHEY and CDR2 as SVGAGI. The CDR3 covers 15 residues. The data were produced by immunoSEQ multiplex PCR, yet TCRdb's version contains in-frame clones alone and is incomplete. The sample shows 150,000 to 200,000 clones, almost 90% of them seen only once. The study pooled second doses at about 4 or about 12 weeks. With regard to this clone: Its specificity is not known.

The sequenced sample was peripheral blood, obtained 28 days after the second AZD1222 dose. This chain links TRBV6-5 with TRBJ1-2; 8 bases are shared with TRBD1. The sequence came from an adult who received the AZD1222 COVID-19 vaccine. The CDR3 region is CASYPPGQANYGYTF. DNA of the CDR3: TGTGCCAGCTACCCGCCGGGACAGGCTAACTATGGCTACACCTTC.